This TCR beta chain was identified in a study of blood T cell repertoires in COVID-19. Across the study: The United States, Italy and Spain supplied acute and convalescent COVID-19 samples. Sources were T cells, B-cell-depleted T cells, or PBMCs; the material itself was cDNA or gDNA.

Per the original methods: For nucleated cells, counts were estimated from reference gene primer amplification. Sequencing used immunoSEQ multiplex PCR; TCRdb keeps in-frame clones, though not all of them. Clone size and V and J calls were adopted from that table, with D and trimming inferred from the DNA. Of about 210,000 clones listed, about four fifths are singletons. This TCR came from a woman in her forties with active or convalescent COVID-19. Sequencing was performed on peripheral blood.

The CDR3 DNA follows: TGTGCCAGCGAAGCTAGCGGGAGCGAGCAGTACTTC. Amino acid sequence: CASEASGSEQYF. This chain joins TRBV7-9 and TRBJ2-7; 10 nucleotides align to TRBD2. V shed 8 bases and J 6 bases; nucleotides not matched to a gene: 4. The CDR3 loop spans 12 amino acids. Germline lookup yields CDR1 SEHNR and CDR2 FQNEAQ (reference sequence).